This TCR beta chain was recorded in a study of sequential checkpoint blockade in melanoma (dated by TCRdb to about 2019). Describing the broader study: Patients were assigned by 1:1 randomization to either first-line nivolumab followed by ipilimumab (arm A) or ipilimumab followed by nivolumab (arm B). Roughly 20 patients had matched tumor biopsies taken before treatment and at week 13, after single-agent nivolumab (arm A) or ipilimumab (arm B). Around 80% of the matched pre- and post-treatment tumor biopsy pairs came from the same lesion. DNA from roughly 83 melanoma tumor samples collected before treatment underwent TCRbeta immunosequencing. Maintenance nivolumab came after each of the two trial sequences.

TCRbeta CDR3 regions were immunosequenced from genomic DNA with the immunoSEQ Assay. Before high-throughput sequencing, the genomic DNA was amplified using bias-controlled multiplex PCR. The authors' pipeline ran thus. To quantify the absolute abundance of each unique TCRbeta CDR3 region, the sequences were collapsed and filtered. Clonality was defined as 1 minus Pielou's evenness and was calculated using productive rearrangements only. Tumor T-cell fraction was calculated by normalizing TCRbeta template counts to usable DNA, which was estimated from several housekeeping genes. A previously published method was used to identify clones with significantly greater frequencies in on-treatment samples than in baseline samples. Imported from immuneACCESS, the table was reduced by TCRdb to in-frame sequences with V and J called. These copies leave out some clones; in studies compared against another copy, an unresolved V gene accounts for under half, and the cause of the remainder is not known. The D gene and trimming were derived from the DNA, and the V and J assignments and clone size from that table. Within this sample are around 19,000 clones, with approximately 26% of them counted one time only. 7.2% of the sample belongs to the ten largest clones.

The cysteine opens and the phenylalanine closes a CDR3 of 15 amino acids. Here the CDR3 DNA is all that survives: 45 bases in frame from base 1. CDR1 LNHDA and CDR2 SQIVND are derived from the germline V gene (reference sequence). V lost 8 bases and J lost 5 bases, and the count of bases not matched to a germline gene is 8. To note about this clone: Its cognate antigen has yet to be identified. No much larger clone exists at a distance of one base, and base qualities are not known.

The paper's findings and limits, for the study overall: In the nivolumab-first arm (arm A), an association was found between pretreatment tumor TIL clonality and response (P = .04). Patients with increases in tumor T-cell fraction and clonality by week 13 were approximately 30 times more likely to achieve clinical benefit. Tumor T-cell fraction and clonality correlated with PD-L1 staining and CD8+ T-cell counts but not with mutational load. The model for predicting response that combines TCR metrics with mutation burden needs to be validated in larger, independent patient cohorts. Small sample sizes and reduced statistical power limited the within-arm analyses of tumor T-cell fraction.

Reading the label with the study, this specimen's treatment or condition is: randomized to nivolumab then ipilimumab (arm A) or the reverse (arm B). None of the trial patients had been given prior DNA-damaging chemotherapy. Samples came from patients with melanoma in CheckMate 064, a randomized, open-label phase II trial of sequential checkpoint blockade. Tumor TCR sequencing used genomic DNA from formalin-fixed paraffin-embedded (FFPE) tissue samples. The rearrangement joined TRBV19 to TRBJ2-2, with 10 bases in between that match TRBD1. The source was tumor tissue (inferred from file names), collected from a patient given nivolumab and ipilimumab in sequence. This receptor was obtained from a human donor with melanoma. DNA sequence: TGTGCCAGTGAGGGACAGGGGTTTGTGACCGGGGAGCTGTTTTTT. It specifies CASEGQGFVTGELFF.